Sequencing of this T cell receptor beta chain was carried out in a study of T-cell memory formation after mild COVID-19. General study results and limits: Contracting CD4+ clones lay largely in CM and EM, with CD8+ ones residing in EMRA. Cross-reactive memory seemingly joined, as some responding clones were found in pre-infection memory.

TCRdb reprocessed the 5' RACE reads with MiXCR, giving one entry per CDR3 protein. The table records fewer than 110,000 distinct CDR3 sequences, approximately 15% of them present only once. This CDR3 spans 17 amino acids. Per germline, CDR1 DFQATT and CDR2 SNEGSKA (reference sequence). Losses at the gene ends were 2 bases for V and 0 bases for J; bases not matched to a gene: 7. On this clonotype: Its target is not known.

Input material: PBMCs or a T cell subset sorted from them (not recorded which). The TCR sequence derives from a man aged 18 to 29 who had mild COVID-19 (a few samples of this study predate the infection). Cell type and time point are not known. This chain connects TRBV20-1 to TRBJ2-3, with 11 positions matching TRBD2. The CDR3 DNA reads TGCAGTGCTAGATTGACTAGCGGGGAACTAAGCACAGATACGCAGTATTTT. Amino acids: CSARLTSGELSTDTQYF.